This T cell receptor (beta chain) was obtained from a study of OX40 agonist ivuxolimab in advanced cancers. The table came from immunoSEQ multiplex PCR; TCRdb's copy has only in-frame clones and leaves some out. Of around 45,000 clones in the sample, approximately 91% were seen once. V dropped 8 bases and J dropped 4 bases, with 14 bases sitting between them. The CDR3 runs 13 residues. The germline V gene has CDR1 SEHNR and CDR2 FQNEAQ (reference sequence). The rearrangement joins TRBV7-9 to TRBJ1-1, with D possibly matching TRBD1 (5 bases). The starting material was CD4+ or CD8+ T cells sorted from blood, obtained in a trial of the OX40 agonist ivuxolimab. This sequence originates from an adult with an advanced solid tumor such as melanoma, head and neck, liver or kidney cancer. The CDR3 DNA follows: TGTGCCAGCCTCCCAGGTGGGGGCACTGAAGCTTTCTTT. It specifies CASLPGGGTEAFF.